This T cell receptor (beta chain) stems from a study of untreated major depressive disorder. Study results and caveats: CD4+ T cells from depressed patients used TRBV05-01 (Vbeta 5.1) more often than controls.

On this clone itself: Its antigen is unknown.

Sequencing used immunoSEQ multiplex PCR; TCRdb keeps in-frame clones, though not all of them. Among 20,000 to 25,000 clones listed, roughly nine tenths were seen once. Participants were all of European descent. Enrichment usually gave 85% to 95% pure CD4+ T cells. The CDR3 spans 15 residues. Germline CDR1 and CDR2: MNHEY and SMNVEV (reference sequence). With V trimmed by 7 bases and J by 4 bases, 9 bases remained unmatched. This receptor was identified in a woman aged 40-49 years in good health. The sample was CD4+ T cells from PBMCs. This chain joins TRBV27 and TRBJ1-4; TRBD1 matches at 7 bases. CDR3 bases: TGTGCCAGCAAGCCCCGCAGGGACAGTAATGAAAAACTGTTTTTT. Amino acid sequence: CASKPRRDSNEKLFF.